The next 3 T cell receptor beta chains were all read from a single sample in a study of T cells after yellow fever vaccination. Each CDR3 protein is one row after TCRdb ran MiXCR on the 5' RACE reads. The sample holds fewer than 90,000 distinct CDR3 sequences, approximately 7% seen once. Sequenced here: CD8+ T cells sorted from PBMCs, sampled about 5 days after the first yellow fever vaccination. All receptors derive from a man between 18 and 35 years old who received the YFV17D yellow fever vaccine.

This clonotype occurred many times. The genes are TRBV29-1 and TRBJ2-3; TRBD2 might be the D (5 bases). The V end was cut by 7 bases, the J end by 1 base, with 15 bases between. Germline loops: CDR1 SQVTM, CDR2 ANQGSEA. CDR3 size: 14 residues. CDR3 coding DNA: TGCAGCGCCCGAGGGAAGGCGGGCACAGATACGCAGTATTTT. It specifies CSARGKAGTDTQYF.

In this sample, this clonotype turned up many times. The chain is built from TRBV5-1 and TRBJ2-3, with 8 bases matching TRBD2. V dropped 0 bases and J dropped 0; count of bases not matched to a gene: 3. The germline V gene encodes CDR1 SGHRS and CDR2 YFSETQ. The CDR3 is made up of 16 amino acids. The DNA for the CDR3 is TGCGCCAGCAGCTTGGTAGCGGGACCTAGCACAGATACGCAGTATTTT. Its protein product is CASSLVAGPSTDTQYF.

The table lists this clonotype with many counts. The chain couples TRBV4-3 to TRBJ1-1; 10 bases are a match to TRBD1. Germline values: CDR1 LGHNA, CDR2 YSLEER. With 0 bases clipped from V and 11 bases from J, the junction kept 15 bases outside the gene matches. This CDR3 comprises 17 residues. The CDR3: CASSQDSTGQGRGEAFF. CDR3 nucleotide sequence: TGCGCCAGCAGCCAAGATTCCACGGGACAGGGGCGGGGGGAGGCTTTCTTT.